Below are 18 T cell receptor beta chains sequenced from a single sample in a study of T cells in Graves' hyperthyroidism and ophthalmopathy. The investigators amplified TCR beta CDR3 regions from RNA transcripts. The primer set for the first-round RT-PCR of the TCR CDR3 was HTBI. Using its own MiXCR run on the multiplex PCR reads, TCRdb lists one record per CDR3 protein. The sample holds 560,000 or so distinct CDR3 sequences, 20% seen once. Sample: blood. These TCRs come from a man between 40 and 49 years old with Graves' ophthalmopathy.

Only a few counts were recorded for this clonotype. The genes are TRBV7-2 and TRBJ2-3; D unclear. This CDR3 is 13 amino acids long. Germline V gene sequence: CDR1 SGHTA, CDR2 FQGNSA. With 5 bases removed from V and 3 bases from J, the gap between germline ends came to 9 bases. CDR3 amino acids: CASSTIRTDTQYF. For the CDR3, the DNA is TGTGCCAGCAGCACTATAAGAACAGATACGCAGTATTTT. The complete variable domain, with remaining parts taken from reference TRBV7-2 and TRBJ2-3, reads GAGVSQSPSNKVTEKGKDVELRCDPISGHTALYWYRQSLGQGLEFLIYFQGNSAPDKSGLPSDRFSAERTGGSVSTLTIQRTQQEDSAVYLCASSTIRTDTQYFGPGTRLTVL.

The chain links TRBV19 to TRBJ2-3; TRBD2 matches 10 bases. Per germline, CDR1 LNHDA and CDR2 SQIVND (reference sequence). The CDR3 consists of 16 residues. V dropped 7 bases and J dropped 1; count of bases not matched to a gene: 8. The DNA for the CDR3 is TGTGCCAGTACCCTCTCTCTAGCGGGGGGCACAGATACGCAGTATTTT. Translated: CASTLSLAGGTDTQYF.

This rearrangement joins TRBV4-3 to TRBJ2-3, with D perhaps assigned TRBD1 or TRBD2 (6 bases each). V lost 2 bases and J lost 2, with 11 bases in between. This CDR3 is built from 15 residues. Per the germline V gene, CDR1 is LGHNA and CDR2 is YSLEER. CDR3 sequence reads: CASSQFGGDTDTQYF. CDR3 sequence (DNA): TGCGCCAGCAGCCAATTCGGGGGCGACACAGATACGCAGTATTTT.

The rearrangement joins TRBV19 to TRBJ1-2; no definite D call. The CDR3 totals 16 residues. V gave up 0 bases and J gave up 4 bases, with 15 bases separating them. The germline V gene encodes CDR1 LNHDA and CDR2 SQIVND (reference sequence). CDR3 protein: CASSIDLASLIYGYTF. The CDR3 DNA sequence: TGTGCCAGTAGTATAGATCTGGCCAGTCTGATCTATGGCTACACCTTC.

To note about this clonotype: One end of the junction fails to match germline, which may point to a read error. This sequence joins TRBV7-6 and TRBJ1-5; 8 nucleotides match TRBD1. The germline V gene has CDR1 SGHVS and CDR2 FNYEAQ. The CDR3 covers 17 residues. The CDR3, as DNA: TGTACCAGCAGCTTAGGCAGTGGCAGGGGGCTTTATCAGCCCCAGCATTTT. This encodes CTSSLGSGRGLYQPQHF.

This clonotype was counted many times. In DNA, the CDR3 is TGTGCCAGCAGCTTAACGGGACAAAGGTTAACCGGGGAGCTGTTTTTT. Protein: CASSLTGQRLTGELFF. The chain is built from TRBV7-3 and TRBJ2-2, with D perhaps TRBD1 (6 bases). The CDR3 covers 16 residues. Trimming took 0 bases from V and 5 from J, leaving 13 bases between them. Germline CDR1 is SGHTA and CDR2 is FQGTGA.

In regard to this clonotype: A much larger clone lies one base from this, so it may be a read error. This chain connects TRBV7-9 to TRBJ2-7, with D possibly matching TRBD2 (6 bases). The CDR3 contains 15 residues. Trimming left V 5 bases short and J 6 bases short, with 20 bases between. The germline gives CDR1 SEHNR, CDR2 FQNEAQ (reference sequence). DNA of the CDR3: TGTGCCAGCAGCCCAACCCTCGGACGGGACTGCGAGCAGTACTTC. This encodes CASSPTLGRDCEQYF.

The chain combines TRBV19 with TRBJ2-3; possibly TRBD2 for D (6 bases). This CDR3 comprises 15 residues. V was cut by 3 bases and J by 0 bases, with 10 bases left in between. CDR1 is LNHDA and CDR2 is SQIVND in the germline V gene (reference sequence). The CDR3 reads CASSIILASTDTQYF. The CDR3 DNA follows: TGTGCCAGTAGTATTATACTAGCCAGCACAGATACGCAGTATTTT.

This clonotype came up many times. The chain uses TRBV27 and TRBJ2-7; tentatively, D is TRBD2 (6 bases). CDR1 and CDR2 from the germline V gene are MNHEY and SMNVEV (reference sequence). The V end was cut by 4 bases, the J end by 4 bases, with 11 bases between. There are 13 residues in the CDR3. The CDR3 sequence is CASSSSGTYEQYF. CDR3 coding DNA: TGTGCCAGCAGTTCGTCAGGGACTTACGAGCAGTACTTC.

The J gene is TRBJ1-5, the V gene TRBV15; 9 positions agree with TRBD1. J lost 5 bases, V lost 3 bases, and 2 bases had no gene match. The CDR3 runs 14 residues. Germline lookup yields CDR1 LNHNV and CDR2 YYDKDF (reference sequence). The CDR3 DNA reads TGTGCCACCAGCAGTCGGGACAGGGATCAGCCCCAGCATTTT. Protein sequence: CATSSRDRDQPQHF.

The J gene is TRBJ1-1, the V gene TRBV5-1; TRBD1 might be the D (5 bases). V was pared by 0 bases and J by 6 bases, with 15 bases between. This CDR3 has 15 amino acids. The germline CDR1 and CDR2 sequences are SGHRS and YFSETQ. CDR3 sequence reads: CASSLALQGEAEAFF. CDR3 bases: TGCGCCAGCAGCTTGGCCCTGCAGGGTGAGGCTGAAGCTTTCTTT.

The gene calls are TRBV2 and TRBJ2-7; the D gene is possibly TRBD1 (5 bases). Germline lookup yields CDR1 SNHLY and CDR2 FYNNEI. The germline V and J ends were trimmed by 8 bases and 3 bases, with 11 bases remaining between them. The length of the CDR3 is 12 residues. The CDR3 sequence: CASSFTGYEQYF. The CDR3 region has the DNA TGTGCCAGCTCATTCACAGGCTACGAGCAGTACTTC.

CDR3 sequence (DNA): TGTGCCAGCAGTCTAAGGACAGTCCTCTCCTACGAGCAGTACTTC. Its translation is CASSLRTVLSYEQYF. This chain links TRBV12-3 or TRBV12-4 with TRBJ2-7; weak D call: TRBD1 (6 bases). V was shortened by 5 bases and J by 0 bases, with 14 bases between the two germline ends. This CDR3 spans 15 amino acids.

This clonotype appeared many times. The chain has TRBV7-2 and TRBJ2-7, with a possible D match to TRBD2 (6 bases). CDR1 and CDR2 from the germline V gene are SGHTA and FQGNSA. The CDR3 is made up of 17 amino acids. V lost 1 base and J 7 bases, leaving 23 bases between the germline ends. In DNA form, the CDR3 reads TGTGCCAGCAGCTTAGTGGGGACTGAAGAATTTAGGGCTGAGCAGTACTTC. Its translation: CASSLVGTEEFRAEQYF.

The genes are TRBV5-1 and TRBJ2-6; TRBD1 agrees at 7 bases. The CDR3 is 15 amino acids. The junction had 3 bases not matched to a gene; V was cut back by 6 bases and J by 0 bases. Per the germline V gene, CDR1 is SGHRS and CDR2 is YFSETQ. The CDR3 loop reads CASTRGNSGANVLTF. CDR3 bases: TGCGCCAGCACCAGGGGGAACTCTGGGGCCAACGTCCTGACTTTC.

This clonotype was seen repeatedly, ten times or more. The rearrangement uses TRBV7-9 and TRBJ2-7; D is ambiguous. The CDR3 consists of 15 residues. With 1 base removed from V and 6 bases from J, the gap between germline ends came to 16 bases. Germline V gene sequence: CDR1 SEHNR, CDR2 FQNEAQ (reference sequence). CDR3 sequence reads: CASSLVGGLGREQYF. The CDR3 bases are TGTGCCAGCAGCTTAGTAGGCGGTCTGGGTCGCGAGCAGTACTTC.

This clonotype was recorded a few times. The chain combines TRBV20-1 with TRBJ2-7; 7 bases agree with TRBD1. The trim removed 7 bases at V and 1 base at J, leaving 7 bases unmatched. Per the germline V gene, CDR1 is DFQATT and CDR2 is SNEGSKA (reference sequence). This CDR3 is 13 amino acids long. CDR3 loop: CSVQGQLSYEQYF. The CDR3 DNA is TGCAGTGTTCAGGGACAGCTTTCCTACGAGCAGTACTTC.

About this clonotype: One junction end does not reproduce the germline sequence, and a read error may be involved. The J gene is TRBJ1-2, the V gene TRBV5-4; the D gene is possibly TRBD1 (5 bases). Germline lookup yields CDR1 SGHNT and CDR2 YYREEE (reference sequence). This CDR3 contains 14 residues. In DNA form, the CDR3 reads TGTGCCAGCAGTTCCCCCGAGACAGCCTATCGCTACACCTTC. Its translation is CASSSPETAYRYTF.